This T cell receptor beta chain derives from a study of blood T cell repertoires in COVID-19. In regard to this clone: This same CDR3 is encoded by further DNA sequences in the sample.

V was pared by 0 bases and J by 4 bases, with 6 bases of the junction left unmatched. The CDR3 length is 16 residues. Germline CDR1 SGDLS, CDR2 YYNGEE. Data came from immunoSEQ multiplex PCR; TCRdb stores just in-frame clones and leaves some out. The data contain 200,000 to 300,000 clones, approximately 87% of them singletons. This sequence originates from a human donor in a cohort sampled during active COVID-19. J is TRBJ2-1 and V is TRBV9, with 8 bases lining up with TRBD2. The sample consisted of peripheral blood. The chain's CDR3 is CASSVGLAGGYNEQFF. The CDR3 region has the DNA TGTGCCAGCAGCGTAGGTCTAGCGGGCGGTTACAATGAGCAGTTCTTC. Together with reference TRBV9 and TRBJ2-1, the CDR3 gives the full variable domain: DSGVTQTPKHLITATGQRVTLRCSPRSGDLSVYWYQQSLDQGLQFLIQYYNGEERAKGNILERFSAQQFPDLHSELNLSSLELGDSALYFCASSVGLAGGYNEQFFGPGTRLTVL.